This T cell receptor (beta chain) is drawn from a study of OX40 agonist ivuxolimab in advanced cancers. A few counts support this clone. V dropped 3 bases and J dropped 0; count of bases not matched to a gene: 2. There are 15 residues in the CDR3. Germline CDR1 reads SGHRS; CDR2 reads YFSETQ. Profiling relied on immunoSEQ multiplex PCR, and the TCRdb table lists in-frame clones only, not all of them. This sample has approximately 75,000 clones, with about nine tenths found just once. The chain combines TRBV5-1 with TRBJ2-1; TRBD2 aligns across 8 bases. The TCR sequence derives from an adult with an advanced solid tumor such as melanoma, head and neck, liver or kidney cancer. The specimen was CD4+ or CD8+ T cells sorted from blood, collected in a trial of the OX40 agonist ivuxolimab. CDR3 amino acids: CASSSTSDSYNEQFF. Here the CDR3 DNA reads TGCGCCAGCAGCTCGACTAGCGACTCCTACAATGAGCAGTTCTTC.